Below are 28 T cell receptor beta chains sequenced from a single sample in a study of vaccination and CD4 T cells after COVID-19. For these receptors, no antigen is known. Treatment: approximately 10-day PBMC culture with coronavirus spike peptide pools or control peptides (ViraFEST assay). Scientists ran DNA taken from cultured CD4+ T cells through the Oncomine TCR Beta short-read assay for sequencing. Each CDR3 protein is one row after TCRdb ran MiXCR on the PCR reads. The table lists over 10,000 distinct CDR3 sequences, about 51% of them singletons. Input material: CD4+ T cells from blood, cultured in vitro. These TCRs come from a human donor who had recovered from COVID-19.

This clonotype was picked up a small number of times. The chain joins TRBV29-1 to TRBJ2-2; either TRBD1 or TRBD2 may supply D (5 bases each). Germline CDR1 is SQVTM and CDR2 is ANQGSEA. Deletions cut 6 bases from V and 1 base from J, with 12 bases between. The CDR3 loop spans 14 amino acids. For the CDR3, the DNA is TGCAGCGTACCGGGACCCTTGAACACCGGGGAGCTGTTTTTT. This codes for CSVPGPLNTGELFF.

The V call is TRBV23-1, the J call TRBJ2-2, with TRBD2 matching 8 bases. TRBV23-1 is given ORF status, its function remaining uncertain. Trimming at V came to 1 base and at J to 2 bases, leaving 6 bases not matched to a gene. The CDR3 totals 17 residues. The CDR3 is CASSQFELAGNTGELFF. CDR3 coding DNA: TGCGCCAGCAGTCAATTTGAGTTAGCGGGAAACACCGGGGAGCTGTTTTTT.

The J gene is TRBJ2-2, the V gene TRBV6-1; the match to TRBD1 covers 9 bases. The CDR3 runs to 15 residues. The ends lost 1 base at V and 3 bases at J; junction bases unmatched: 0. The germline CDR1 and CDR2 sequences are MNHNS and SASEGT. This chain's CDR3 is CASSEGTGDTGELFF. DNA for the CDR3: TGTGCCAGCAGTGAAGGGACAGGGGACACCGGGGAGCTGTTTTTT.

The CDR3, as DNA: TGCAGTGCTAGAGCCTCTTTAGGGGAGTATGAAAAACTGTTTTTT. This encodes CSARASLGEYEKLFF. This chain connects TRBV20-1 to TRBJ1-4, with D perhaps TRBD1 (5 bases). Germline lookup yields CDR1 DFQATT and CDR2 SNEGSKA (reference sequence). CDR3 length: 15 residues. Trimming removed 1 base from V and 6 bases from J, with 15 bases in between.

The chain has TRBV28 and TRBJ2-2; D possibly corresponds to TRBD2 (5 bases). The ends were cut back, 4 bases at V and 0 bases at J, with 12 bases in the middle. The CDR3 is 16 residues long. CDR1 and CDR2 from the germline V gene are MDHEN and SYDVKM. The CDR3 DNA reads as TGTGCCAGCAGTTCCCGAGGGCGGTCGAACACCGGGGAGCTGTTTTTT. The encoded protein is CASSSRGRSNTGELFF.

The chain recombines TRBV6-1 with TRBJ1-1; D gene uncertain. CDR3 length equals 12 residues. Germline V lookup: CDR1 MNHNS, CDR2 SASEGT. V was trimmed by 7 bases and J by 1 base, leaving 7 bases between them. CDR3 region: CASTTGNTEAFF. Written as DNA, the CDR3 is TGTGCCAGCACCACGGGGAACACTGAAGCTTTCTTT.

This chain joins TRBV7-3 and TRBJ2-1, with unresolved D. In germline, CDR1 is SGHTA, CDR2 FQGTGA. V lost 2 bases, J lost 3 bases, and 17 bases lay in between. The length of the CDR3 is 17 residues. The CDR3 loop is CASSLADSGVGYNEQFF. CDR3 DNA: TGTGCCAGCAGCTTAGCAGATTCTGGCGTTGGCTACAATGAGCAGTTCTTC.

The gene calls are TRBV5-6 and TRBJ1-3, with 9 bases lining up with TRBD1. CDR1 and CDR2 from the germline V gene are SGHDT and YYEEEE. The CDR3 loop spans 14 amino acids. With 3 bases clipped from V and 2 bases from J, the junction kept 0 bases outside the gene matches. The chain's CDR3 is CASSWDRAGNTIYF. The CDR3 DNA reads as TGTGCCAGCAGCTGGGACAGGGCTGGAAACACCATATATTTT.

This chain connects TRBV2 to TRBJ2-2, with D perhaps TRBD1 (5 bases). V was cut by 5 bases and J by 5 bases, with 6 bases left in between. The CDR3 covers 12 residues. The V gene's germline CDR1 is SNHLY and CDR2 FYNNEI. The CDR3 sequence is CASSKGTGELFF. The DNA for the CDR3 is TGTGCCAGCAGTAAGGGGACCGGGGAGCTGTTTTTT.

Here the CDR3 DNA reads TGTGCCTGGAGTGGGGGCTATCAAGAGACCCAGTACTTC. Its translation: CAWSGGYQETQYF. The chain recombines TRBV30 with TRBJ2-5, with D possibly being TRBD1 (5 bases). Trimming cost V 1 base and J 2 bases, with 8 bases left between them. Germline CDR1 GTSNPN, CDR2 SVGIG (reference sequence). The CDR3 extends over 13 amino acids.

The chain couples TRBV7-2 to TRBJ2-1; unclear D gene. V shed 3 bases and J shed 9 bases, with 6 bases lying between them. Germline V CDR1 and CDR2: SGHTA, FQGNSA. This CDR3 spans 11 amino acids. This CDR3 is CASSFLGEQFF. The CDR3 DNA follows: TGTGCCAGCAGCTTCCTAGGTGAGCAGTTCTTC.

This clonotype was counted a single time. The V gene is TRBV2, the J gene TRBJ1-5, with D possibly TRBD1 on 5 matching bases. From germline, CDR1 is SNHLY and CDR2 FYNNEI. Trimming shortened V by 7 bases and J by 9 bases, and 22 bases separated the two germline ends. The CDR3 runs 15 residues. The CDR3, as DNA: TGTGCCAGCACCACTTACGGGGGGGGGGTGCGGCCCCAGCATTTT. This codes for CASTTYGGGVRPQHF.

The V gene is TRBV7-9, the J gene TRBJ2-1, with TRBD2 matching over 8 bases. The CDR3 is 15 amino acids. Germline trimming cut 5 bases from V and 0 bases from J; bases unmatched to any gene: 3. The germline gives CDR1 SEHNR, CDR2 FQNEAQ (reference sequence). CDR3: CASSVSGTSYNEQFF. In DNA, the CDR3 is TGTGCCAGCAGCGTTAGCGGGACCTCCTACAATGAGCAGTTCTTC.

For this clonotype: At one boundary the junction diverges from the germline segment, which might be a read error. V is TRBV7-7 and J is TRBJ2-1; 12 nucleotides match TRBD2. CDR3 length: 15 amino acids. Germline V gene data show CDR1 as SSHAT and CDR2 as FNYEAQ (reference sequence). The CDR3 coding sequence is TGTGCTAGCAGCAAGACTAGCGGGAGCCTCGATGAGCAGTTCTTC. Translated, it gives CASSKTSGSLDEQFF.

The J gene is TRBJ1-6, the V gene TRBV4-3; D is undetermined. Germline loops: CDR1 LGHNA, CDR2 YSLEER. V was clipped by 4 bases and J by 10 bases, with 11 bases between them. The CDR3 contains 13 residues. This CDR3 reads CASSPDIASPLHF. CDR3 nucleotide sequence: TGCGCCAGCAGCCCCGACATCGCCTCACCCCTCCACTTT.

The chain uses TRBV28 and TRBJ1-1, with D uncertain. Germline CDR1 reads MDHEN; CDR2 reads SYDVKM. The CDR3 has 13 amino acids. V lost 5 bases and J lost 1, with 8 bases in between. For the CDR3, the DNA is TGTGCCAGCAGTGAAAGATCGAACACTGAAGCTTTCTTT. Amino acids: CASSERSNTEAFF.

The gene calls are TRBV7-2 and TRBJ2-1; D remains ambiguous. The V end lost 2 bases, the J end lost 8 bases, and 7 bases lay between the germline ends. The CDR3 has 12 residues. CDR1 SGHTA and CDR2 FQGNSA come from the germline V gene. This chain's CDR3 is CASSLPLDEQFF. Here the CDR3 DNA reads TGTGCCAGCAGCTTACCACTCGATGAGCAGTTCTTC.

The chain links TRBV6-5 to TRBJ1-2, with 8 bases fitting TRBD1. This CDR3 is built from 13 residues. The germline gives CDR1 MNHEY, CDR2 SVGAGI. Losses at the gene ends were 2 bases for V and 6 bases for J; bases not matched to a gene: 2. CDR3 nucleotide sequence: TGTGCCAGCAGTTACCCAGGGGGCAATGGCTACACCTTC. It specifies CASSYPGGNGYTF.

The V and J genes are TRBV20-1 and TRBJ1-1; unclear D gene. Germline V lookup: CDR1 DFQATT, CDR2 SNEGSKA (reference sequence). CDR3 size: 13 residues. The ends were cut back, 1 base at V and 1 base at J, with 7 bases in the middle. In DNA form, the CDR3 reads TGCAGTGCTAGAGGCCAGCCGAACACTGAAGCTTTCTTT. Its protein product is CSARGQPNTEAFF.

This clonotype was counted a few times. The chain is built from TRBV20-1 and TRBJ2-7; D is unresolved. The V and J ends lost 4 bases and 5 bases respectively, with 18 bases between them. This CDR3 is built from 14 residues. Germline V lookup: CDR1 DFQATT, CDR2 SNEGSKA (reference sequence). In nucleotides, the CDR3 is TGCAGTGCTACACTATATCCCCGGTCCCACGAGCAGTACTTC. Its protein is CSATLYPRSHEQYF.

The chain is built from TRBV20-1 and TRBJ1-6; D ambiguous. The germline gives CDR1 DFQATT, CDR2 SNEGSKA (reference sequence). V was pared by 2 bases and J by 4 bases, with 6 bases between. The CDR3 is 13 residues long. The CDR3 DNA is TGCAGTGCTAGAACGCAGTATAATTCACCCCTCCACTTT. Translating it yields CSARTQYNSPLHF.

The chain recombines TRBV5-1 with TRBJ2-5; tentative D call: TRBD1 (5 bases). This CDR3 contains 17 residues. With 4 bases removed from V and 0 bases from J, the gap between germline ends came to 19 bases. Germline-derived CDR1 and CDR2 are SGHRS and YFSETQ. The CDR3 DNA is TGCGCCAGCAGCCCGGATAAAGGTAACAGGTACCAAGAGACCCAGTACTTC. The encoded protein is CASSPDKGNRYQETQYF.

The gene calls are TRBV14 and TRBJ2-5; D not certain. This CDR3 spans 12 amino acids. V was trimmed by 0 bases and J by 8 bases, leaving 7 bases between them. The germline V gene has CDR1 SGHDN and CDR2 FVKESK. CDR3 in DNA: TGTGCCAGCAGCCAAGAATTGGTAACCCAGTACTTC. Translation gives CASSQELVTQYF. Supplemented by reference TRBV14 and TRBJ2-5, the full variable domain reads EAGVTQFPSHSVIEKGQTVTLRCDPISGHDNLYWYRRVMGKEIKFLLHFVKESKQDESGMPNNRFLAERTGGTYSTLKVQPAELEDSGVYFCASSQELVTQYFGPGTRLLVL.

This sequence joins TRBV7-9 and TRBJ2-3, with D uncertain. V lost 8 bases to trimming and J lost 8 bases, with 17 bases between them. Germline CDR1 SEHNR, CDR2 FQNEAQ (reference sequence). This CDR3 comprises 13 residues. The CDR3 protein is CASSSSDRVTQYF. CDR3 nucleotide sequence: TGTGCCAGCTCCTCTTCGGACCGAGTTACGCAGTATTTT.

This clonotype was seen a few times. The chain links TRBV27 to TRBJ1-1; unclear D gene. The germline V gene encodes CDR1 MNHEY and CDR2 SMNVEV (reference sequence). V lost 5 bases, J lost 4 bases, and 32 bases lay in between. The CDR3 contains 20 residues. The DNA of the CDR3 is TGTGCCAGCAGTCCCAGAGTCTCCGGGCTGAGTATCCGAATCCGCACTGAAGCTTTCTTT. Its protein product is CASSPRVSGLSIRIRTEAFF.

In the case of this clonotype: This likely comes from a read error, as the CDR3 has no conserved phenylalanine or tryptophan at its end. V is TRBV20-1 and J is TRBJ1-1; TRBD1 agrees at 10 bases. Looked up from germline, CDR1 is DFQATT and CDR2 is SNEGSKA (reference sequence). CDR3 size: 14 residues. V was clipped by 5 bases and J by 5 bases; unmatched bases: 8. CDR3 sequence: CSAYRQGARTEAFL. The CDR3 region has the DNA TGCAGTGCTTACAGACAGGGGGCGAGGACTGAAGCTTTCTTG.

Only a few counts were recorded for this clonotype. The chain joins TRBV7-8 to TRBJ1-2; the D is unclear. This CDR3 is 16 amino acids long. The germline gives CDR1 SGHVS, CDR2 FQNEAQ. The V gene lost 4 bases and the J gene lost 0 bases, with 15 bases spanning the gap. CDR3 loop: CASSSGRLGPNYGYTF. The DNA of the CDR3 is TGTGCCAGCAGCTCCGGACGTCTTGGCCCTAACTATGGCTACACCTTC.

The genes are TRBV9 and TRBJ1-2; TRBD1 might be the D (5 bases). V lost 3 bases and J lost 3, with 18 bases in between. Germline-derived CDR1 and CDR2 are SGDLS and YYNGEE. This CDR3 spans 16 amino acids. This chain's CDR3 is CASSGVWGSDYYGYTF. The CDR3 DNA reads TGTGCCAGCAGCGGGGTGTGGGGCAGCGATTACTATGGCTACACCTTC.